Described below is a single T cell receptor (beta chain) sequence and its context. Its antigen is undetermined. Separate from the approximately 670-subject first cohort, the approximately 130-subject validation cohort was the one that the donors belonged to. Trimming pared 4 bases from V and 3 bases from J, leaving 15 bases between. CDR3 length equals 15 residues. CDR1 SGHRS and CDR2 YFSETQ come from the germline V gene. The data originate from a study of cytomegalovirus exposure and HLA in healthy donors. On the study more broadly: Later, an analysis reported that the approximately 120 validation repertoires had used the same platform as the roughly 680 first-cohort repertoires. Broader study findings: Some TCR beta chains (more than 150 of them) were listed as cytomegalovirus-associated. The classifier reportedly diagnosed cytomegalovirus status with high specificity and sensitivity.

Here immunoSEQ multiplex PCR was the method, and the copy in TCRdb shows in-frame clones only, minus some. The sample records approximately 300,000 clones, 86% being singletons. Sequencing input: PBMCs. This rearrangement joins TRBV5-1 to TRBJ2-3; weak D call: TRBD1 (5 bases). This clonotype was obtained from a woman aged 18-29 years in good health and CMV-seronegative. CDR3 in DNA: TGCGCCAGCAGCCGTCAGGGCCATGGGACAGATACGCAGTATTTT. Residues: CASSRQGHGTDTQYF.